One sample yielded the 32 T cell receptor beta chains listed below, sequenced in a study of cytomegalovirus exposure and HLA in healthy donors. The PCR employed 60 Vbeta primers together with 13 Jbeta primers. Some clones are missing from TCRdb's copy, which holds only in-frame ones; the method was immunoSEQ multiplex PCR. Of around 120,000 clones listed, 81% are singletons. The sample comprised PBMCs. These receptors were taken from a young man in good health and CMV-seronegative.

This clone has just one count. The chain is built from TRBV7-3 and TRBJ1-1; a possible D gene is TRBD1 (5 bases). With 3 bases removed from V and 7 bases from J, the gap between germline ends came to 12 bases. CDR3 size: 13 residues. Germline-derived CDR1 and CDR2 are SGHTA and FQGTGA. In DNA, the CDR3 is TGTGCCAGCAGCTTGTCCTCGGGGGGTGAAGCTTTCTTT. Translating it yields CASSLSSGGEAFF.

This clone was seen only a few times. The chain couples TRBV15 to TRBJ1-6, with D possibly being TRBD1 (6 bases). V was shortened by 9 bases and J by 7 bases, with 13 bases between the two germline ends. The CDR3 spans 13 residues. Germline lookup yields CDR1 LNHNV and CDR2 YYDKDF (reference sequence). The CDR3 bases are TGTGCCACGGGTGGGGGCCCAAATTCACCCCTCCACTTT. Translating it yields CATGGGPNSPLHF.

The V gene is TRBV7-9, the J gene TRBJ1-2, with a weak D call TRBD1 (6 bases). The V end lost 5 bases, the J end lost 2 bases, and 6 bases lay between the germline ends. CDR1 and CDR2 from the germline V gene are SEHNR and FQNEAQ (reference sequence). The CDR3 totals 12 residues. The CDR3 sequence: CASSTGNYGYTF. The CDR3 DNA reads TGTGCCAGCAGCACAGGGAACTATGGCTACACCTTC. Full variable domain (rest looked up from reference TRBV7-9 and TRBJ1-2): DTGVSQNPRHKITKRGQNVTFRCDPISEHNRLYWYRQTLGQGPEFLTYFQNEAQLEKSRLLSDRFSAERPKGSFSTLEIQRTEQGDSAMYLCASSTGNYGYTFGSGTRLTVV.

This chain uses TRBV4-3 with TRBJ2-6; the D is unclear. The CDR3 runs 16 residues. V lost 0 bases and J 2 bases, leaving 8 bases between the germline ends. CDR1 LGHNA and CDR2 YSLEER come from the germline V gene. CDR3 in DNA: TGCGCCAGCAGCCAAGATGCGTTTGCTGGGGCCAACGTCCTGACTTTC. Translating it yields CASSQDAFAGANVLTF.

This clone appeared a few times. CDR3: CASSYPSGQQETQYF. Here the CDR3 DNA reads TGTGCCAGCAGCTATCCCTCAGGGCAGCAAGAGACCCAGTACTTC. The rearrangement joins TRBV5-4 to TRBJ2-5, with a tentative D call TRBD1 (5 bases). Germline values: CDR1 SGHNT, CDR2 YYREEE (reference sequence). The length of the CDR3 is 15 residues. Trimming pared 3 bases from V and 2 bases from J, leaving 14 bases between.

The sample holds one count of this clone. The chain employs TRBV18 and TRBJ1-1; 7 nucleotides line up with TRBD1. Germline assignment: CDR1 KGHSH and CDR2 LQKENI. This CDR3 has 15 residues. J gave up 4 bases and V 7 bases, and 12 bases lay outside the gene matches. CDR3 protein: CASFARQGGSTEAFF. As DNA, the CDR3 is TGTGCCAGCTTCGCCCGACAGGGTGGGAGCACTGAAGCTTTCTTT.

The chain recombines TRBV13 with TRBJ1-6; 7 nucleotides line up with TRBD1. The germline gives CDR1 PRHDT, CDR2 FYEKMQ (reference sequence). Trimming took 2 bases from V and 0 from J; bases not matched to a gene: 19. CDR3 length equals 22 residues. The DNA for the CDR3 is TGTGCCAGCAGCTTAATCCGAAAGACAGGGCCTCTTATGGGCTCCTATAATTCACCCCTCCACTTT. Translation gives CASSLIRKTGPLMGSYNSPLHF. Drawing the rest from reference TRBV13 and TRBJ1-6, the complete variable domain is AAGVIQSPRHLIKEKRETATLKCYPIPRHDTVYWYQQGPGQDPQFLISFYEKMQSDKGSIPDRFSAQQFSDYHSELNMSSLELGDSALYFCASSLIRKTGPLMGSYNSPLHFGNGTRLTVT.

This clone was recorded once. The J gene is TRBJ1-4, the V gene TRBV5-6; the match to TRBD1 covers 8 bases. V was pared by 4 bases and J by 8 bases, with 4 bases of the junction left unmatched. The CDR3 runs 13 residues. Germline lookup yields CDR1 SGHDT and CDR2 YYEEEE. As DNA, the CDR3 is TGTGCCAGCAGCGACAGGGGAGGCGAAAAACTGTTTTTT. The encoded protein is CASSDRGGEKLFF.

This chain links TRBV2 with TRBJ2-3; TRBD2 agrees at 7 bases. Trimming cost V 0 bases and J 14 bases; bases outside gene matches: 11. Germline CDR1 SNHLY, CDR2 FYNNEI. The CDR3 loop spans 14 amino acids. The CDR3 bases are TGTGCCAGCAGTGAAGCGCTTCTGGGGGACTATCCGTATTTT. Its translation is CASSEALLGDYPYF.

The chain employs TRBV4-1 and TRBJ2-7, with D possibly TRBD1 on 5 matching bases. This CDR3 spans 15 amino acids. Trimming left V 0 bases short and J 6 bases short, with 15 bases between. Germline V lookup: CDR1 MGHRA, CDR2 YSYEKL. The CDR3 protein is CASSQEWGLRGEQYF. The CDR3 DNA is TGCGCCAGCAGCCAAGAGTGGGGTTTAAGGGGCGAGCAGTACTTC.

This clone was detected only a few times. This chain links TRBV25-1 with TRBJ1-1; D gene ambiguous. The germline CDR1 and CDR2 sequences are MGHDK and SYGVNS. This CDR3 is built from 16 residues. Trimming removed 4 bases at V and 0 bases at J, with 15 bases between. Here the CDR3 reads CASSALGHLMNTEAFF. CDR3 in DNA: TGTGCCAGCAGTGCCCTGGGCCATCTAATGAACACTGAAGCTTTCTTT.

The chain joins TRBV19 to TRBJ1-3; D perhaps matches TRBD1 (5 bases). The CDR3 length is 14 residues. Germline CDR1 reads LNHDA; CDR2 reads SQIVND (reference sequence). The germline V and J ends were trimmed by 3 bases and 5 bases, with 11 bases remaining between them. The CDR3 nucleotides read TGTGCCAGTAGTATCGGTGCAGGGAGAAACACCATATATTTT. Protein sequence: CASSIGAGRNTIYF. The whole variable domain, remainder taken from reference TRBV19 and TRBJ1-3, is DGGITQSPKYLFRKEGQNVTLSCEQNLNHDAMYWYRQDPGQGLRLIYYSQIVNDFQKGDIAEGYSVSREKKESFPLTVTSAQKNPTAFYLCASSIGAGRNTIYFGEGSWLTVV.

The chain joins TRBV25-1 to TRBJ1-2; no definite D call. Germline CDR1 is MGHDK and CDR2 is SYGVNS. The CDR3 loop spans 13 amino acids. The V gene lost 3 bases and the J gene lost 4 bases, with 9 bases spanning the gap. The CDR3 nucleotides are TGTGCCAGCAGTGAGACATTATCCTATGGCTACACCTTC. This translates into CASSETLSYGYTF.

This chain connects TRBV9 to TRBJ2-2; 8 bases agree with TRBD2. With V trimmed by 0 bases and J by 0 bases, 4 bases remained unmatched. The V gene's germline CDR1 is SGDLS and CDR2 YYNGEE. This CDR3 contains 17 residues. The CDR3 sequence is CASSVVGSGTNTGELFF. The CDR3 coding sequence is TGTGCCAGCAGCGTAGTAGGTAGCGGGACGAACACCGGGGAGCTGTTTTTT.

The CDR3 loop is CASSDSYGREAYEQYF. For the CDR3, the DNA is TGTGCCAGCAGTGACTCATACGGCAGGGAGGCCTACGAGCAGTACTTC. The chain carries TRBV6-4 and TRBJ2-7, with D maybe TRBD2 (6 bases). The CDR3 runs to 16 residues. Trimming removed 0 bases from V and 2 bases from J, with 14 bases in between. Germline CDR1 is MRHNA and CDR2 is SNTAGT.

This rearrangement joins TRBV6-5 to TRBJ2-7, with D possibly being TRBD2 (5 bases). Germline values: CDR1 MNHEY, CDR2 SVGAGI. V was cut by 10 bases and J by 2 bases, with 9 bases left in between. The CDR3 covers 11 residues. Here the CDR3 DNA reads TGTGCCACCCGGGGAGCCTACGAGCAGTACTTC. It is translated as CATRGAYEQYF.

This chain connects TRBV2 to TRBJ2-1, with TRBD2 matching over 7 bases. Losses at the gene ends were 3 bases for V and 8 bases for J; bases not matched to a gene: 10. This CDR3 is 15 amino acids long. CDR1 and CDR2 (germline): SNHLY, FYNNEI. The CDR3 nucleotides are TGTGCCAGCAGTGATCCGGCGGGGGTTCTCGATGAGCAGTTCTTC. It encodes CASSDPAGVLDEQFF.

This chain connects TRBV2 to TRBJ2-1; tentative D call: TRBD2 (5 bases). CDR1 SNHLY and CDR2 FYNNEI come from the germline V gene. The CDR3 extends over 15 amino acids. The V end lost 0 bases, the J end lost 4 bases, and 10 bases lay between the germline ends. The CDR3 reads CASSEAGSGYNEQFF. The CDR3 coding sequence is TGTGCCAGCAGTGAAGCGGGTTCGGGATACAATGAGCAGTTCTTC.

The chain combines TRBV2 with TRBJ2-7; tentative D call: TRBD2 (6 bases). V was cut by 7 bases and J by 7 bases, with 20 bases left in between. Germline V gives CDR1 SNHLY, CDR2 FYNNEI. This CDR3 region has 14 residues. CDR3 residues: CASMGLGGPDEQYF. The CDR3 nucleotides are TGTGCCAGCATGGGGTTAGGAGGGCCGGATGAGCAGTACTTC.

The rearrangement links TRBV4-2 to TRBJ1-2; D gene ambiguous. The germline V gene encodes CDR1 LGHNA and CDR2 YNFKEQ. With 0 bases removed from V and 5 bases from J, the gap between germline ends came to 19 bases. This CDR3 has 17 residues. CDR3 in DNA: TGTGCCAGCAGCCAAGATGGGGTTCCGGGAAATTTTTATGGCTACACCTTC. Protein sequence: CASSQDGVPGNFYGYTF.

This chain connects TRBV6-6 to TRBJ1-5; the match to TRBD1 covers 9 bases. Per germline, CDR1 MNHNY and CDR2 SVGAGI (reference sequence). CDR3 length equals 16 residues. With 6 bases clipped from V and 5 bases from J, the junction kept 11 bases outside the gene matches. The CDR3 bases are TGTGCCAGCAGCCCCGACAGGGGGAGGTCGGATCAGCCCCAGCATTTT. Translation: CASSPDRGRSDQPQHF.

This chain uses TRBV7-6 with TRBJ2-2, with TRBD1 matching over 10 bases. The J segment lost 1 base and the V segment lost 4 bases, leaving 6 bases of the junction unmatched. The CDR3 length is 17 residues. Germline V gives CDR1 SGHVS, CDR2 FNYEAQ. Here the CDR3 DNA reads TGTGCCAGCAGCTACTATCGGGACAGGGGGAACACCGGGGAGCTGTTTTTT. As protein: CASSYYRDRGNTGELFF. Full variable domain (remainder filled in from reference TRBV7-6 and TRBJ2-2): GAGVSQSPRYKVTKRGQDVALRCDPISGHVSLYWYRQALGQGPEFLTYFNYEAQQDKSGLPNDRFSAERPEGSISTLTIQRTEQRDSAMYRCASSYYRDRGNTGELFFGEGSRLTVL.

This sequence joins TRBV19 and TRBJ2-6, with 8 bases that match TRBD1. V was clipped by 9 bases and J by 3 bases; unmatched bases: 7. In germline, CDR1 is LNHDA, CDR2 SQIVND (reference sequence). This CDR3 is built from 15 residues. CDR3 coding DNA: TGTGCCAGCGGGACAGGTGGTATTGGGGCCAACGTCCTGACTTTC. It codes for CASGTGGIGANVLTF.

This chain joins TRBV5-1 and TRBJ1-3; D gene ambiguous. Germline CDR1 SGHRS, CDR2 YFSETQ. With 0 bases removed from V and 2 bases from J, the gap between germline ends came to 9 bases. This CDR3 contains 15 residues. Here the CDR3 DNA reads TGCGCCAGCAGCTTGGGGCCCTCTGCTGGAAACACCATATATTTT. This codes for CASSLGPSAGNTIYF.

The chain couples TRBV5-8 to TRBJ2-2, with TRBD1 identical over 11 bases. J lost 3 bases, V lost 4 bases, and 5 bases had no gene match. The CDR3 length is 16 residues. Germline CDR1 reads SGHTS; CDR2 reads YDEGEE. The CDR3 here is CASSRGTGGYTGELFF. In nucleotides, the CDR3 is TGTGCCAGCAGCAGAGGGACAGGGGGTTACACCGGGGAGCTGTTTTTT.

This chain joins TRBV9 and TRBJ1-5; 8 bases map to TRBD1. V shed 3 bases and J 8 bases; nucleotides not matched to a gene: 7. The length of the CDR3 is 14 residues. Germline V gene lookup returns CDR1 SGDLS and CDR2 YYNGEE. CDR3 in amino acids: CASSATGAGEPQHF. CDR3 bases: TGTGCCAGCAGCGCGACAGGGGCAGGGGAGCCCCAGCATTTT. The variable domain in full, with the rest retrieved from reference TRBV9 and TRBJ1-5, is DSGVTQTPKHLITATGQRVTLRCSPRSGDLSVYWYQQSLDQGLQFLIQYYNGEERAKGNILERFSAQQFPDLHSELNLSSLELGDSALYFCASSATGAGEPQHFGDGTRLSIL.

The V gene is TRBV5-1, the J gene TRBJ2-1, with 9 nucleotides matching TRBD1. The CDR3 loop spans 17 amino acids. Germline values: CDR1 SGHRS, CDR2 YFSETQ. V trimming: 0 bases; J trimming: 2 bases; junction bases outside the gene matches: 6. CDR3 sequence reads: CASSLAPGQGPYNEQFF. The CDR3 DNA is TGCGCCAGCAGCTTGGCCCCGGGACAGGGCCCCTACAATGAGCAGTTCTTC.

This clone has a handful of counts. V is TRBV6-1 and J is TRBJ1-5; D gene uncertain. The V and J ends lost 4 bases and 4 bases respectively, with 20 bases between them. This CDR3 is built from 17 residues. Germline values: CDR1 MNHNS, CDR2 SASEGT. CDR3 region: CASSAREEGRLNQPQHF. The CDR3 DNA reads as TGTGCCAGCAGTGCCCGCGAGGAGGGCAGGTTGAATCAGCCCCAGCATTTT.

The rearrangement links TRBV4-1 to TRBJ1-6; D remains unclear. This CDR3 has 18 residues. V was pared by 4 bases and J by 0 bases, with 16 bases between. In germline, CDR1 is MGHRA, CDR2 YSYEKL. The DNA of the CDR3 is TGCGCCAGCAGCCCCCAACCCCTCGGAGGCTCCTATAATTCACCCCTCCACTTT. Protein product: CASSPQPLGGSYNSPLHF.

This chain joins TRBV11-2 and TRBJ1-3, with TRBD1 as a possible D gene (5 bases). This CDR3 contains 15 residues. Trimming shortened V by 3 bases and J by 3 bases, and 12 bases separated the two germline ends. The germline gives CDR1 SGHAT, CDR2 FQNNGV. The CDR3 here is CASSFPGGYGNTIYF. CDR3 coding DNA: TGTGCCAGCAGCTTCCCGGGGGGTTATGGAAACACCATATATTTT.

The J gene is TRBJ2-2, the V gene TRBV5-4; D is unresolved. The V end was cut by 0 bases, the J end by 6 bases, with 15 bases between. The CDR3 has 16 amino acids. Germline CDR1 is SGHNT and CDR2 is YYREEE (reference sequence). CDR3 sequence: CASSLEYGSRSGELFF. CDR3 in DNA: TGTGCCAGCAGCTTGGAGTATGGGTCGAGGTCCGGGGAGCTGTTTTTT.

V usage is TRBV5-4 and J usage is TRBJ1-2, with 11 bases identical to TRBD1. The V gene end was trimmed by 4 bases and the J gene end by 4 bases; junction bases not matched to a gene: 9. CDR1 is SGHNT, CDR2 YYREEE, per germline (reference sequence). The CDR3 length is 16 residues. CDR3 nucleotides: TGTGCCAGCAGCACGGTCCTGGGACAGGGGGGCTATGGCTACACCTTC. It yields the protein CASSTVLGQGGYGYTF.